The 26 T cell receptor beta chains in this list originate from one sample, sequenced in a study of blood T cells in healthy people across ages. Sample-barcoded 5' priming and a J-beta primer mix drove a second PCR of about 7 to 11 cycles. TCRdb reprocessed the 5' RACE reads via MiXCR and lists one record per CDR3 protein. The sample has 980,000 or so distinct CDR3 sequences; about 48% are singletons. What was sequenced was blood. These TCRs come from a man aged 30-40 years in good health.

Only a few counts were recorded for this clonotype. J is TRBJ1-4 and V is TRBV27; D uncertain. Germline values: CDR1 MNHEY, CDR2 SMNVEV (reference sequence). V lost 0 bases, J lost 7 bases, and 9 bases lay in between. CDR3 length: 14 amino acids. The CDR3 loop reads CASSLSWGGEKLFF. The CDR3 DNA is TGTGCCAGCAGTTTATCGTGGGGTGGTGAAAAACTGTTTTTT.

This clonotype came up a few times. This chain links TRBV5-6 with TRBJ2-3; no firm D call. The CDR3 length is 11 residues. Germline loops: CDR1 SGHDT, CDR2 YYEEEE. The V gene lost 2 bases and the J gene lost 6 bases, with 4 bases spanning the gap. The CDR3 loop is CASSFMDTQYF. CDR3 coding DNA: TGTGCCAGCAGCTTCATGGATACGCAGTATTTT.

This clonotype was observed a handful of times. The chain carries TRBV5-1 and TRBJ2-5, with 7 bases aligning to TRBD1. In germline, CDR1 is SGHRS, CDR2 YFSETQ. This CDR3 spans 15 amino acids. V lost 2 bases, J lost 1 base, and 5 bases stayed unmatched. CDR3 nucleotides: TGCGCCAGCAGCTTCGCGACAGGGCTCCAAGAGACCCAGTACTTC. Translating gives CASSFATGLQETQYF.

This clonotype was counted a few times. As DNA, the CDR3 is TGTGCCAGCAGTTTATTCGGGGCTAGCGGGTTTTACAATGAGCAGTTCTTC. Amino acid sequence: CASSLFGASGFYNEQFF. V gene TRBV27 combines with J gene TRBJ2-1; 8 nucleotides line up with TRBD2. V lost 1 base to trimming and J lost 4 bases; unmatched junction nucleotides: 9. CDR3 length: 17 residues. Looked up from germline, CDR1 is MNHEY and CDR2 is SMNVEV (reference sequence).

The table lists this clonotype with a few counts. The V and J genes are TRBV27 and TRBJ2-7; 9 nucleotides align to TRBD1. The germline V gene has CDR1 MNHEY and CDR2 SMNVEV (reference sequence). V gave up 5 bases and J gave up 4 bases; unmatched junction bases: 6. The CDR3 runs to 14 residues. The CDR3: CASSGTGILYEQYF. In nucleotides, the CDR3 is TGTGCCAGCAGTGGGACAGGGATATTGTACGAGCAGTACTTC.

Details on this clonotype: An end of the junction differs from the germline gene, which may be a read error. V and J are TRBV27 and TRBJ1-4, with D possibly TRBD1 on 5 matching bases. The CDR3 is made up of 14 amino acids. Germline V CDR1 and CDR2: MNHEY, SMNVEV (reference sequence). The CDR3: CVSPWGRVNEKLFF. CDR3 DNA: TGTGTCAGCCCTTGGGGCAGAGTTAATGAAAAACTGTTTTTT.

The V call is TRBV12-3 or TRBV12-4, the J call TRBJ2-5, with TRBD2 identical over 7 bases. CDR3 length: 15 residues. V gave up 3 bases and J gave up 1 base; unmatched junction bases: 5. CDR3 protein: CASSFRAGSQETQYF. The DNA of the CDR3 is TGTGCCAGCAGTTTTCGAGCGGGGAGCCAAGAGACCCAGTACTTC.

This chain's CDR3 is CASSPLWLQLSYNEQFF. In DNA, the CDR3 is TGTGCCAGCAGTCCCCTCTGGCTCCAGCTCTCCTACAATGAGCAGTTCTTC. This rearrangement joins TRBV28 to TRBJ2-1; D is undetermined. Trimming removed 5 bases from V and 0 bases from J, with 17 bases in between. CDR1 is MDHEN, CDR2 SYDVKM, per germline. The CDR3 loop spans 17 amino acids.

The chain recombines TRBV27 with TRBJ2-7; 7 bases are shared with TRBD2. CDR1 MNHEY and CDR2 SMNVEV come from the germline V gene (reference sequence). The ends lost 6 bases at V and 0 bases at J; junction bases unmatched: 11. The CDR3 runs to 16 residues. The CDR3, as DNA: TGTGCCAGCAGCCCTGGGGGGGGTAGAGTCTCCTACGAGCAGTACTTC. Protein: CASSPGGGRVSYEQYF.

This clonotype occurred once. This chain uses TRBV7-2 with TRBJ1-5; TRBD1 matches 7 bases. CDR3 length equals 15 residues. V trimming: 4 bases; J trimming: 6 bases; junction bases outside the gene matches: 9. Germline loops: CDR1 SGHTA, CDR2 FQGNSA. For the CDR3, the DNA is TGTGCCAGCAGCTCCACCCGGACAGGAGGTCAGCCCCAGCATTTT. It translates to CASSSTRTGGQPQHF.

CDR3 sequence (DNA): TGTGCCAGCAGGAAGGACAGCTCCTACGAGCAGTACTTC. Residues: CASRKDSSYEQYF. The chain has TRBV6-6 and TRBJ2-7; D is perhaps TRBD1 (6 bases). The V and J ends lost 6 bases and 0 bases respectively, with 9 bases between them. This CDR3 is built from 13 residues. Germline CDR1 is MNHNY and CDR2 is SVGAGI (reference sequence).

The CDR3 region is CASVTGGRTDTQYF. In DNA, the CDR3 is TGTGCCAGCGTGACGGGGGGCCGCACAGATACGCAGTATTTT. This chain joins TRBV7-8 and TRBJ2-3; D might be TRBD2 (7 bases). Between the trimmed V and J ends, which lost 8 bases and 1 base, there was a span of 13 bases. Per germline, CDR1 SGHVS and CDR2 FQNEAQ. The CDR3 is made up of 14 amino acids.

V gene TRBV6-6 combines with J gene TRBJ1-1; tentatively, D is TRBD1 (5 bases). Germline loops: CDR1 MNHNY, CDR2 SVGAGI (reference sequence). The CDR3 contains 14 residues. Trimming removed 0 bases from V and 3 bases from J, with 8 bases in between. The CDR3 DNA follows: TGTGCCAGCAGTTACTCGATGGGGGACACTGAAGCTTTCTTT. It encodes CASSYSMGDTEAFF.

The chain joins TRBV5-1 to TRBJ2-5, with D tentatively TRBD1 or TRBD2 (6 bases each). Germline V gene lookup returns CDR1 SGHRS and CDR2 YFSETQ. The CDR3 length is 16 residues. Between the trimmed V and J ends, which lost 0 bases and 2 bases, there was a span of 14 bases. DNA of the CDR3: TGCGCCAGCAGCTTGGCCAAGGGGGGTCTACAAGAGACCCAGTACTTC. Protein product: CASSLAKGGLQETQYF. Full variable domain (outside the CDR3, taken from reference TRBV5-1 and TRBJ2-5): KAGVTQTPRYLIKTRGQQVTLSCSPISGHRSVSWYQQTPGQGLQFLFEYFSETQRNKGNFPGRFSGRQFSNSRSEMNVSTLELGDSALYLCASSLAKGGLQETQYFGPGTRLLVL.

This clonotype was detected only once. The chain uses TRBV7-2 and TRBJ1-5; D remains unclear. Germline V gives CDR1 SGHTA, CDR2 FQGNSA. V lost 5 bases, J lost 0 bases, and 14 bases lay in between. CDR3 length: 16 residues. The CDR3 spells CASSPEAAYSNQPQHF. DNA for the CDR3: TGTGCCAGCAGCCCAGAGGCCGCTTATAGCAATCAGCCCCAGCATTTT. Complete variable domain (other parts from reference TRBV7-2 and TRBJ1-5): GAGVSQSPSNKVTEKGKDVELRCDPISGHTALYWYRQSLGQGLEFLIYFQGNSAPDKSGLPSDRFSAERTGGSVSTLTIQRTQQEDSAVYLCASSPEAAYSNQPQHFGDGTRLSIL.

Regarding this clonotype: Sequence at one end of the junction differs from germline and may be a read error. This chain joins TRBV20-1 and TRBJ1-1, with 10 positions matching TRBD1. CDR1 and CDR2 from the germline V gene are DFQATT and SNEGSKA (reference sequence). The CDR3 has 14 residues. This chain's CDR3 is CSAGDRGQDTEAFF. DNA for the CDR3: TGCAGTGCTGGAGACAGGGGGCAGGACACTGAAGCTTTCTTT.

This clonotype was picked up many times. The CDR3 loop reads CASTSGGNNEQFF. The CDR3 DNA sequence: TGTGCCAGCACTAGCGGGGGTAACAATGAGCAGTTCTTC. The chain employs TRBV28 and TRBJ2-1; 10 nucleotides agree with TRBD2. Looked up from germline, CDR1 is MDHEN and CDR2 is SYDVKM. The CDR3 contains 13 residues. After removal of 7 bases from V and 5 bases from J, the junction contained 2 bases not matched to a gene.

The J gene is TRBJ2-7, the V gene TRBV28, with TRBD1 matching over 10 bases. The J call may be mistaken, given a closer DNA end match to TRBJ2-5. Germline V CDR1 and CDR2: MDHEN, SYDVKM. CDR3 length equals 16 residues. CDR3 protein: CASSFSGQGSAETQYF. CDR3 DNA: TGTGCCAGCAGCTTTTCGGGACAGGGGTCGGCAGAGACCCAGTACTTC.

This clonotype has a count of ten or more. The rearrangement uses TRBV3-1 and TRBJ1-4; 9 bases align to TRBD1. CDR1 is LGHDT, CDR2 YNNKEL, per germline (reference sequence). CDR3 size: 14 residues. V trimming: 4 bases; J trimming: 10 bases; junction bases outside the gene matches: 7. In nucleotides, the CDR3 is TGTGCCAGCAGCCCACAGGGGGCGGGAGGAAAACTGTTTTTT. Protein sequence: CASSPQGAGGKLFF.

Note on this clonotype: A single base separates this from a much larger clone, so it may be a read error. Written as DNA, the CDR3 is TGTGCCAGCAGCGTTAGGGACTCCAGCTCCTACAATGAGCAGTACTTC. It is translated as CASSVRDSSSYNEQYF. J is TRBJ2-1 and V is TRBV7-2; maybe TRBD2 (6 bases). The J call may be wrong; the DNA end is better matched by TRBJ2-7. The CDR3 runs to 16 residues. CDR1 and CDR2 (germline): SGHTA, FQGNSA.

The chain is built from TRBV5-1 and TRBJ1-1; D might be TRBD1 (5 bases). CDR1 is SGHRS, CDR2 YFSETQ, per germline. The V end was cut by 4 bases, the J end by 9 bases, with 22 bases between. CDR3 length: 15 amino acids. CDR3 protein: CASSGAGTPEGKAFF. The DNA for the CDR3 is TGCGCCAGCAGCGGGGCCGGGACGCCGGAGGGAAAAGCTTTCTTT.

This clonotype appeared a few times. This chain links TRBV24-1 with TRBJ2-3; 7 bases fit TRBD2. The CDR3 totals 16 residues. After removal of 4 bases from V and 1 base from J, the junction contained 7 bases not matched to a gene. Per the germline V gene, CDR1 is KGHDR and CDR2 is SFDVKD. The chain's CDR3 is CATSDPTSRGTDTQYF. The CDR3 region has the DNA TGTGCCACCAGTGACCCGACTAGCCGCGGCACAGATACGCAGTATTTT.

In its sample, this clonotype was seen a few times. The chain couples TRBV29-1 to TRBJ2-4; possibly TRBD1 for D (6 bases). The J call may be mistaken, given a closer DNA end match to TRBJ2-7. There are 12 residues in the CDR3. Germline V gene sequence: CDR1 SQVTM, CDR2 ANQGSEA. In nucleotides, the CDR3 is TGCAGCGTTGAACAGGGGTTAACCGAGCAGTACTTC. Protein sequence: CSVEQGLTEQYF.

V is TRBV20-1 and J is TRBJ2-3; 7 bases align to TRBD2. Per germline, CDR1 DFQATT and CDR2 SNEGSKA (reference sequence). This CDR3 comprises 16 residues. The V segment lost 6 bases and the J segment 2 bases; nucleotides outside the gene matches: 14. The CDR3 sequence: CSATAPASGTTDTQYF. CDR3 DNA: TGCAGTGCCACCGCCCCGGCTAGCGGTACCACAGATACGCAGTATTTT.

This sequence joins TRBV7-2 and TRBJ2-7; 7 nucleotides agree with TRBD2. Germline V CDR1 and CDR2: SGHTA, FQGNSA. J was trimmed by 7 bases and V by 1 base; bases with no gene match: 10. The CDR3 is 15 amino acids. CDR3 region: CASSLVSLGGNEQYF. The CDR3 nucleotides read TGTGCCAGCAGCTTAGTATCTCTGGGGGGGAATGAGCAGTACTTC.

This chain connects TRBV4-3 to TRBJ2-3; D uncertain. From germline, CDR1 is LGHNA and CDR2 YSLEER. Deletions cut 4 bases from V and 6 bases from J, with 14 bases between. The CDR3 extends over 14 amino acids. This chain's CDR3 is CASSPAARPDTQYF. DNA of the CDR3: TGCGCCAGCAGCCCGGCGGCTAGACCCGATACGCAGTATTTT.